This T cell receptor (beta chain) was sequenced during a study of shared clonotypes between healthy human individuals. As regards this clone: The antigen is unknown.

The authors ran the assay at deep level. Measured with immunoSEQ multiplex PCR; TCRdb has only the in-frame clones, and not every one. The table has roughly 320,000 clones, over 75% seen once. Study-wide results and caveats: Some clonotypes were shared by all four sorted-subset donors, while others were not shared. The non-shared ones had lower generation probabilities than the shared ones. The expectation was that sequencing depth would affect clonotype sharing among donors.

Looked up from germline, CDR1 is SGHRS and CDR2 is YFSETQ. With 1 base removed from V and 7 bases from J, the gap between germline ends came to 33 bases. The CDR3 covers 20 residues. This chain joins TRBV5-1 and TRBJ2-7; possible D gene TRBD2, 6 bases. Sample: memory CD8+ T cells sorted from blood. Subset in this sample: CD45RO+ cells pooled with CCR7-negative TemRA cells. This TCR came from a man aged 18 to 30 in good health. The chain's CDR3 is CASSLPRGGETGPFTGEQYF. The DNA for the CDR3 is TGCGCCAGCAGCTTGCCTCGGGGAGGTGAGACGGGACCCTTTACGGGGGAGCAGTACTTC.